The source of this T cell receptor beta chain is a study of blood T cell repertoires in COVID-19. Study-wide background: Some COVID-19 samples were acute and others convalescent; all came from the United States, Italy and Spain. Sources were T cells, B-cell-depleted T cells, or PBMCs; the material itself was cDNA or gDNA.

The CDR3 contains 14 residues. After removal of 4 bases from V and 7 bases from J, the junction contained 3 bases not matched to a gene. The germline CDR1 and CDR2 sequences are LGHNT and FRNRAP. In Seattle, patients joined the study during active infection and were tracked longitudinally. In the original workflow: By means of reference gene primer amplification, nucleated cell counts were estimated. Libraries were prepared by immunoSEQ multiplex PCR; TCRdb keeps only in-frame clonotypes and omits some of them. D and trimming were read from the DNA, whereas the V and J calls and clone size are those reported in that table. The top ten hold more than 0.85% of the sample, which has some 310,000 clones, 90% seen once.

This clonotype was sampled from a woman in her 40s with COVID-19, enrolled during active disease. The chain couples TRBV12-5 to TRBJ2-1, with TRBD2 matching over 11 bases. The sequencing input was peripheral blood. Here the CDR3 reads CASGSGTSGNEQFF. In DNA form, the CDR3 reads TGTGCTAGTGGTTCCGGGACTAGCGGTAATGAGCAGTTCTTC.